This entry lists 14 T cell receptor beta chains sequenced from one sample in a study of T cell responses to AZD1222 COVID-19 vaccine. The assay was immunoSEQ multiplex PCR, and TCRdb's table has in-frame clones only and misses some. This table holds 95,000 to 110,000 clones, around 90% found once. Source: peripheral blood, taken on day 0 of AZD1222 vaccination. The receptors come from an adult in good health.

The chain links TRBV7-8 to TRBJ2-3; the match to TRBD2 covers 10 bases. The CDR3 is 15 amino acids. Germline CDR1 is SGHVS and CDR2 is FQNEAQ. V was pared by 7 bases and J by 6 bases, with 10 bases of the junction left unmatched. The CDR3 sequence is CASTNVEREGDTQYF. In nucleotides, the CDR3 is TGTGCCAGCACCAATGTTGAGCGGGAGGGGGATACGCAGTATTTT.

The chain employs TRBV5-1 and TRBJ1-4; D might be TRBD1 (6 bases). V lost 1 base to trimming and J lost 3 bases, with 7 bases between them. Germline loops: CDR1 SGHRS, CDR2 YFSETQ. There are 14 residues in the CDR3. The CDR3 loop is CASSLRGANEKLFF. The CDR3 DNA sequence: TGCGCCAGCAGCTTGAGGGGGGCTAATGAAAAACTGTTTTTT.

This chain joins TRBV5-6 and TRBJ1-5, with unresolved D. The V gene's germline CDR1 is SGHDT and CDR2 YYEEEE. V was cut by 0 bases and J by 5 bases, with 6 bases left in between. This CDR3 comprises 13 residues. CDR3 sequence: CASSLGRDQPQHF. The CDR3 DNA reads as TGTGCCAGCAGCTTGGGTAGGGATCAGCCCCAGCATTTT.

The chain has TRBV3-1 (or the pseudogene TRBV3-2) and TRBJ2-2, with 9 positions matching TRBD1. CDR1 is LGHDT, CDR2 YNNKEL, per germline (reference sequence). CDR3 length: 16 amino acids. V dropped 4 bases and J dropped 6; count of bases not matched to a gene: 9. The CDR3 coding sequence is TGTGCCAGCAGCCCCCATCCCGGACAGGGGTCCGGGGAGCTGTTTTTT. Translation: CASSPHPGQGSGELFF.

This chain joins TRBV7-7 and TRBJ2-5, with D unclear. Germline V gives CDR1 SSHAT, CDR2 FNYEAQ (reference sequence). V lost 3 bases and J lost 5, with 10 bases in between. The CDR3 extends over 13 amino acids. CDR3 nucleotides: TGTGCCAGCAGCTTGGCCCTAGTCGAGACCCAGTACTTC. Translating gives CASSLALVETQYF. The full variable domain, with the rest looked up from reference TRBV7-7 and TRBJ2-5, is GAGVSQSPRYKVTKRGQDVTLRCDPISSHATLYWYQQALGQGPEFLTYFNYEAQPDKSGLPSDRFSAERPEGSISTLTIQRTEQRDSAMYRCASSLALVETQYFGPGTRLLVL.

The chain employs TRBV3-1 (or the pseudogene TRBV3-2) and TRBJ1-2; D is possibly TRBD1 (6 bases). CDR1 LGHDT and CDR2 YNNKEL come from the germline V gene (reference sequence). This CDR3 comprises 15 residues. V lost 4 bases and J lost 2, with 14 bases in between. In nucleotides, the CDR3 is TGTGCCAGCAGCCCATACGGACAGCTCAACTATGGCTACACCTTC. It encodes CASSPYGQLNYGYTF.

This clone was counted a single time. The rearrangement links TRBV29-1 to TRBJ2-3; D gene ambiguous. The V gene lost 7 bases and the J gene lost 7 bases, with 18 bases spanning the gap. Germline CDR1 SQVTM, CDR2 ANQGSEA. The CDR3 covers 13 residues. CDR3 sequence: CSAFTDLQHTQYF. The DNA of the CDR3 is TGCAGCGCCTTCACCGACCTGCAGCATACGCAGTATTTT.

The chain recombines TRBV7-9 with TRBJ1-1; no reliable D call. The length of the CDR3 is 14 residues. CDR1 SEHNR and CDR2 FQNEAQ come from the germline V gene (reference sequence). Deletions cut 1 base from V and 1 base from J, with 7 bases between. The CDR3 DNA sequence: TGTGCCAGCAGCTTAGTCGGAAAGAACACTGAAGCTTTCTTT. As protein: CASSLVGKNTEAFF.

The genes are TRBV7-9 and TRBJ1-2; TRBD1 might be the D (5 bases). Trimming took off 5 bases at V and 6 bases at J, with 16 bases between the two ends. Germline lookup yields CDR1 SEHNR and CDR2 FQNEAQ (reference sequence). This CDR3 contains 14 residues. The CDR3 DNA reads TGTGCCAGCAGCGTAGGAAAGGGGATGGATGGCTACACCTTC. The encoded protein is CASSVGKGMDGYTF.

The chain recombines TRBV30 with TRBJ2-5; a possible D gene is TRBD1 (5 bases). V gave up 5 bases and J gave up 7 bases, with 8 bases separating them. Germline assignment: CDR1 GTSNPN and CDR2 SVGIG (reference sequence). This CDR3 region has 10 residues. The CDR3 coding sequence is TGTGCCTGGGGGGCGTGGACCCAGTACTTC. Translated, it gives CAWGAWTQYF.

The genes are TRBV3-1 (or the pseudogene TRBV3-2) and TRBJ1-2; D not resolved. This CDR3 is built from 13 residues. Looked up from germline, CDR1 is LGHDT and CDR2 is YNNKEL (reference sequence). Trimming shortened V by 5 bases and J by 13 bases, and 20 bases separated the two germline ends. CDR3 sequence (DNA): TGTGCCAGCAGCGAAGGGAGTTCGGTCCTATCCACCTTC. Encoded protein: CASSEGSSVLSTF.

This clone was seen a handful of times. J is TRBJ1-2 and V is TRBV5-6; 7 bases map to TRBD1. Germline CDR1 is SGHDT and CDR2 is YYEEEE. J gave up 4 bases and V 0 bases, and 9 bases lay outside the gene matches. This CDR3 is built from 16 residues. The CDR3 reads CASSLDSEGAGYGYTF. DNA of the CDR3: TGTGCCAGCAGCTTGGATTCAGAGGGGGCAGGCTATGGCTACACCTTC.

The chain links TRBV2 to TRBJ1-3; no firm D call. From germline, CDR1 is SNHLY and CDR2 FYNNEI. Trimming took off 1 base at V and 0 bases at J, with 7 bases between the two ends. This CDR3 is 15 amino acids long. The CDR3 DNA reads as TGTGCCAGCAGTGAAGTAGGCGGCTCTGGAAACACCATATATTTT. Protein: CASSEVGGSGNTIYF. The complete variable domain, with remaining parts taken from reference TRBV2 and TRBJ1-3, reads EPEVTQTPSHQVTQMGQEVILRCVPISNHLYFYWYRQILGQKVEFLVSFYNNEISEKSEIFDDQFSVERPDGSNFTLKIRSTKLEDSAMYFCASSEVGGSGNTIYFGEGSWLTVV.

This clone was detected only a few times. Other DNA sequences of this sample code for an identical CDR3. The rearrangement links TRBV4-2 to TRBJ2-6; maybe TRBD1 (5 bases). The CDR3 has 16 amino acids. Germline V gives CDR1 LGHNA, CDR2 YNFKEQ. V dropped 0 bases and J dropped 1 base, with 7 bases sitting between them. CDR3 coding DNA: TGTGCCAGCAGCCAAGAAACAGGTTCTGGGGCCAACGTCCTGACTTTC. It codes for CASSQETGSGANVLTF.